The 22 T cell receptor beta chains listed next were all sequenced from one sample in a study of cytomegalovirus exposure and HLA in healthy donors. PCR primers comprised 60 Vbeta and 13 Jbeta primers. The assay was immunoSEQ multiplex PCR, and TCRdb's table has in-frame clones only and misses some. Of 300,000 or so clones listed, almost 85% are singletons. Sample: PBMCs. These receptors were taken from a woman in her thirties or forties in good health and CMV-seropositive.

This clone was counted once. This chain links TRBV6-4 with TRBJ1-2; D perhaps matches TRBD1 (5 bases). V dropped 10 bases and J dropped 0 bases, with 15 bases sitting between them. There are 14 residues in the CDR3. The V gene's germline CDR1 is MRHNA and CDR2 SNTAGT. CDR3 amino acids: CATDRWDSNYGYTF. CDR3 DNA: TGTGCCACCGATCGGTGGGACTCTAACTATGGCTACACCTTC.

The chain is built from TRBV28 and TRBJ2-5; D unresolved. V was cut by 4 bases and J by 13 bases, with 22 bases left in between. Germline assignment: CDR1 MDHEN and CDR2 SYDVKM. CDR3 length equals 14 residues. CDR3 protein: CASSSGEVAAKRYF. CDR3 DNA: TGTGCCAGCAGTTCGGGTGAAGTGGCAGCTAAGCGGTACTTC.

This clone showed up just once. The rearrangement uses TRBV25-1 and TRBJ1-5; TRBD1 matches at 7 bases. The CDR3 is made up of 16 amino acids. With 1 base clipped from V and 2 bases from J, the junction kept 5 bases outside the gene matches. Germline values: CDR1 MGHDK, CDR2 SYGVNS. The CDR3 loop reads CASSESGQGGNQPQHF. The CDR3 bases are TGTGCCAGCAGTGAATCGGGCCAGGGGGGCAATCAGCCCCAGCATTTT.

The chain combines TRBV28 with TRBJ2-6, with a possible D match to TRBD1 (6 bases). Trimming cost V 5 bases and J 0 bases, with 8 bases left between them. The CDR3 sequence is 15 residues long. Germline CDR1 reads MDHEN; CDR2 reads SYDVKM. DNA of the CDR3: TGTGCCAGCAGTCCACAGGGCTCTGGGGCCAACGTCCTGACTTTC. This sequence encodes CASSPQGSGANVLTF.

The chain links TRBV5-1 to TRBJ2-3; 9 bases agree with TRBD2. V shed 5 bases, J shed 5 bases, and the junction held 9 bases outside the gene matches. CDR3 length: 15 amino acids. CDR1 is SGHRS, CDR2 YFSETQ, per germline. CDR3 DNA: TGCGCCAGCAGTCTCCTAGCGGGGAGGGAAGATACGCAGTATTTT. It encodes CASSLLAGREDTQYF.

The V and J genes are TRBV7-8 and TRBJ1-2; possibly TRBD1 for D (5 bases). The CDR3 has 15 residues. Looked up from germline, CDR1 is SGHVS and CDR2 is FQNEAQ. Trimming left V 1 base short and J 4 bases short, with 13 bases between. The CDR3 DNA follows: TGTGCCAGCAGCTTAGATACAGGTTCCGCCTATGGCTACACCTTC. Its protein product is CASSLDTGSAYGYTF.

The rearrangement joins TRBV6-5 to TRBJ1-2; D might be TRBD1 (6 bases). Deletions cut 5 bases from V and 4 bases from J, with 14 bases between. CDR3 length: 14 residues. Germline V gene sequence: CDR1 MNHEY, CDR2 SVGAGI. Here the CDR3 reads CASSLRQDIYGYTF. The CDR3 nucleotides are TGTGCCAGCAGTCTCCGACAGGACATCTATGGCTACACCTTC.

J is TRBJ2-2 and V is TRBV7-9; TRBD2 agrees at 7 bases. The CDR3 totals 17 residues. The germline V gene has CDR1 SEHNR and CDR2 FQNEAQ (reference sequence). V was clipped by 1 base and J by 7 bases; unmatched bases: 12. The CDR3 loop is CASSLVSGGRGIGELFF. The CDR3 nucleotides are TGTGCCAGCAGCTTAGTTTCCGGCGGGAGAGGGATCGGGGAGCTGTTTTTT.

The chain is built from TRBV11-3 and TRBJ2-5, with TRBD1 as a possible D gene (6 bases). The CDR3 sequence is 13 residues long. V lost 5 bases to trimming and J lost 3 bases, with 10 bases between them. Germline-derived CDR1 and CDR2 are SGHNT and YENEEA. CDR3 sequence reads: CASSGNREETQYF. The CDR3, as DNA: TGTGCCAGCAGCGGCAACAGGGAAGAGACCCAGTACTTC.

The chain employs TRBV5-8 and TRBJ2-1, with 7 bases identical to TRBD2. The germline V gene has CDR1 SGHTS and CDR2 YDEGEE. Trimming at V came to 0 bases and at J to 8 bases, leaving 11 bases not matched to a gene. This CDR3 has 16 residues. This CDR3 reads CASSLGAGAPSDEQFF. The CDR3 bases are TGTGCCAGCAGCTTGGGGGCGGGAGCCCCCTCGGATGAGCAGTTCTTC.

The chain couples TRBV28 to TRBJ1-5; TRBD1 is a possible D gene (5 bases). V lost 10 bases, J lost 0 bases, and 25 bases lay in between. The CDR3 runs 18 residues. CDR1 and CDR2 from the germline V gene are MDHEN and SYDVKM. This chain's CDR3 is CATVRAPSRFGSNQPQHF. The CDR3 bases are TGTGCCACCGTCAGGGCCCCATCGAGGTTCGGTAGCAATCAGCCCCAGCATTTT.

V and J are TRBV18 and TRBJ2-6; D uncertain. The germline CDR1 and CDR2 sequences are KGHSH and LQKENI. There are 17 residues in the CDR3. Trimming took off 0 bases at V and 0 bases at J, with 9 bases between the two ends. CDR3 sequence (DNA): TGTGCCAGCTCACCACCCCCCAGAAGCTCTGGGGCCAACGTCCTGACTTTC. This encodes CASSPPPRSSGANVLTF. The full variable domain, rest sourced from reference TRBV18 and TRBJ2-6, is NAGVMQNPRHLVRRRGQEARLRCSPMKGHSHVYWYRQLPEEGLKFMVYLQKENIIDESGMPKERFSAEFPKEGPSILRIQQVVRGDSAAYFCASSPPPRSSGANVLTFGAGSRLTVL.

The chain uses TRBV11-2 and TRBJ2-1, with D perhaps TRBD1 (6 bases). V lost 5 bases to trimming and J lost 0 bases, with 11 bases between them. The CDR3 extends over 15 amino acids. Germline V CDR1 and CDR2: SGHAT, FQNNGV. CDR3 in DNA: TGTGCCAGCAGCCCCATACAGGGCTCCTACAATGAGCAGTTCTTC. Its protein product is CASSPIQGSYNEQFF.

The V and J genes are TRBV6-1 and TRBJ2-3, with D possibly TRBD1 on 5 matching bases. This CDR3 comprises 13 residues. Germline CDR1 MNHNS, CDR2 SASEGT. V was clipped by 6 bases and J by 4 bases, with 11 bases between them. The CDR3 DNA follows: TGTGCCAGCAGGACCCCCAGGGCAGATACGCAGTATTTT. This sequence encodes CASRTPRADTQYF.

This clone has just one count. The rearrangement uses TRBV5-1 and TRBJ2-7; 9 bases match TRBD1. This CDR3 has 16 residues. CDR1 and CDR2 from the germline V gene are SGHRS and YFSETQ. With 5 bases clipped from V and 3 bases from J, the junction kept 12 bases outside the gene matches. The chain's CDR3 is CASRPNVGQGNYEQYF. The CDR3 nucleotides read TGCGCCAGCAGACCTAACGTAGGACAGGGGAACTACGAGCAGTACTTC.

The CDR3 nucleotides are TGTGCCAGCAGTTTGGCTAGCGGGAGGGCCAACGAGCAGTACTTC. Translating it yields CASSLASGRANEQYF. The genes are TRBV28 and TRBJ2-7, with TRBD2 identical over 12 bases. CDR3 length equals 15 residues. The V gene end was trimmed by 3 bases and the J gene end by 5 bases; junction bases not matched to a gene: 5. Germline V lookup: CDR1 MDHEN, CDR2 SYDVKM.

The V gene is TRBV2, the J gene TRBJ1-1; 10 nucleotides line up with TRBD1. J gave up 0 bases and V 4 bases, and 11 bases lay outside the gene matches. The CDR3 runs 18 residues. Germline V gene data show CDR1 as SNHLY and CDR2 as FYNNEI. The CDR3 nucleotides read TGTGCCAGCAGTGCCTTAAAACAGGGACAGGGGATGAACACTGAAGCTTTCTTT. Translated: CASSALKQGQGMNTEAFF.

The chain recombines TRBV11-1 with TRBJ1-2; 8 bases line up with TRBD1. V shed 5 bases, J shed 4 bases, and the junction held 12 bases outside the gene matches. The CDR3 is 16 residues long. Germline values: CDR1 SGHAT, CDR2 FQDESV (reference sequence). The CDR3 nucleotides read TGTGCCAGCAGCCACTCCCTCCAACAGGGGGGCTATGGCTACACCTTC. This encodes CASSHSLQQGGYGYTF.

This chain connects TRBV19 to TRBJ2-7; possible D gene TRBD1, 6 bases. V dropped 4 bases and J dropped 3 bases, with 13 bases sitting between them. The CDR3 covers 14 residues. Germline values: CDR1 LNHDA, CDR2 SQIVND (reference sequence). DNA for the CDR3: TGTGCCAGTAGTACCTCAGCACAGGGCTACGAGCAGTACTTC. This gives the protein CASSTSAQGYEQYF.

Here the CDR3 DNA reads TGTGCCAGCAGCTTAGGAAGGGGCCTGTTTTTCAATGAGCAGTTCTTC. This sequence encodes CASSLGRGLFFNEQFF. The chain uses TRBV11-2 and TRBJ2-1; the D gene is possibly TRBD1 (5 bases). The CDR3 runs to 16 residues. Germline lookup yields CDR1 SGHAT and CDR2 FQNNGV. V was shortened by 1 base and J by 6 bases, with 16 bases between the two germline ends.

The chain uses TRBV5-1 and TRBJ1-1; TRBD1 is a possible D gene (5 bases). Trimming cost V 3 bases and J 1 base, with 7 bases left between them. The CDR3 is 13 amino acids. From germline, CDR1 is SGHRS and CDR2 YFSETQ. The CDR3 region is CASSSTANTEAFF. The DNA for the CDR3 is TGCGCCAGCAGCTCGACAGCGAACACTGAAGCTTTCTTT.

About this clone: One junction end disagrees with the germline gene, perhaps due to a read error. The chain couples TRBV18 to TRBJ1-2; the D gene is possibly TRBD1 (5 bases). This CDR3 is 12 amino acids long. Germline V gene sequence: CDR1 KGHSH, CDR2 LQKENI. The CDR3 loop is CASSTGGDLLHF. Written as DNA, the CDR3 is TGTGCCAGCTCGACCGGGGGGGACCTCCTTCACTTC.